These 8 T cell receptor beta chains were all obtained from the same sample, sequenced in a study of blood T cell repertoires in COVID-19. Method: immunoSEQ multiplex PCR; TCRdb's copy keeps in-frame clones and lacks some. The sample holds about 200,000 clones, around 80% seen once. Sequenced input: peripheral blood. The receptors were gathered from a human donor in a cohort sampled during active COVID-19.

This clone was observed a handful of times. This chain uses TRBV5-1 with TRBJ1-4; the D gene is possibly TRBD1 (5 bases). This CDR3 contains 16 residues. The V end lost 4 bases, the J end lost 0 bases, and 13 bases lay between the germline ends. Germline CDR1 is SGHRS and CDR2 is YFSETQ. CDR3 DNA sequence: TGCGCCAGCAGCCTGGGGGGAGGTGCAACTAATGAAAAACTGTTTTTT. It is translated as CASSLGGGATNEKLFF.

This chain links TRBV30 with TRBJ2-7; 8 bases are shared with TRBD1. Per the germline V gene, CDR1 is GTSNPN and CDR2 is SVGIG (reference sequence). The CDR3 spans 14 residues. With 2 bases clipped from V and 2 bases from J, the junction kept 5 bases outside the gene matches. The chain's CDR3 is CAWSRGQGPYEQYF. Written as DNA, the CDR3 is TGTGCCTGGAGTCGTGGACAGGGTCCCTACGAGCAGTACTTC. Combining the CDR3 with reference TRBV30 and TRBJ2-7 gives the whole variable domain SQTIHQWPATLVQPVGSPLSLECTVEGTSNPNLYWYRQAAGRGLQLLFYSVGIGQISSEVPQNLSASRPQDRQFILSSKKLLLSDSGFYLCAWSRGQGPYEQYFGPGTRLTVT.

This clone was recorded a few times. The V gene is TRBV18, the J gene TRBJ1-5, with D possibly TRBD1 on 6 matching bases. V was trimmed by 4 bases and J by 7 bases, leaving 11 bases between them. Germline lookup yields CDR1 KGHSH and CDR2 LQKENI. The CDR3 has 13 residues. CDR3 DNA sequence: TGTGCCAGCTCACGGGACAATTCACAGCCCCAGCATTTT. This sequence encodes CASSRDNSQPQHF.

The sample holds one count of this clone. The chain links TRBV7-3 to TRBJ1-6; no clear D. Germline V gives CDR1 SGHTA, CDR2 FQGTGA. The CDR3 extends over 14 amino acids. Trimming removed 4 bases at V and 7 bases at J, with 11 bases between. CDR3: CASSSLGANSPLHF. In nucleotides, the CDR3 is TGTGCCAGCAGCTCCCTGGGAGCGAATTCACCCCTCCACTTT.

The chain has TRBV30 and TRBJ1-2; 8 nucleotides line up with TRBD1. The V gene's germline CDR1 is GTSNPN and CDR2 SVGIG (reference sequence). V was clipped by 0 bases and J by 5 bases; unmatched bases: 5. The CDR3 has 14 amino acids. DNA for the CDR3: TGTGCCTGGAGTGTCGATACAGGGGGGTATGGCTACACCTTC. Residues: CAWSVDTGGYGYTF.

The chain is built from TRBV28 and TRBJ1-5; 7 nucleotides agree with TRBD1. This CDR3 is 17 amino acids long. J gave up 1 base and V 5 bases, and 11 bases lay outside the gene matches. CDR1 is MDHEN, CDR2 SYDVKM, per germline. DNA for the CDR3: TGTGCCAGCAGTCTCAGACAGGGTATATCAAGCAATCAGCCCCAGCATTTT. This translates into CASSLRQGISSNQPQHF.

The V call is TRBV10-3, the J call TRBJ1-1; TRBD1 aligns across 9 bases. The CDR3 extends over 14 amino acids. Germline V gives CDR1 ENHRY, CDR2 SYGVKD. Germline trimming cut 6 bases from V and 3 bases from J; bases unmatched to any gene: 5. CDR3 sequence: CAISGTGFDTEAFF. The CDR3 DNA is TGTGCCATCAGCGGGACAGGGTTCGACACTGAAGCTTTCTTT.

The gene calls are TRBV24-1 and TRBJ1-1; 9 bases align to TRBD1. Germline V gene data show CDR1 as KGHDR and CDR2 as SFDVKD. The CDR3 totals 18 residues. With V trimmed by 1 base and J by 0 bases, 8 bases remained unmatched. The DNA of the CDR3 is TGTGCCACCAGTGATTTATGGGACAGGGTTCCCTTGAACACTGAAGCTTTCTTT. Its protein is CATSDLWDRVPLNTEAFF.